This T cell receptor (beta chain) was retrieved from a study of Graves' ophthalmopathy and Graves' hyperthyroidism. TCR beta CDR3 amplification used RNA transcripts. The first round was an RT-PCR with HTBI primers, and the second round was a multiplex PCR. One entry per CDR3 protein, called by TCRdb with MiXCR from the multiplex PCR reads. In the table there are approximately 540,000 distinct CDR3 sequences, roughly 40% of which are singletons. The hyperthyroidism patients, aged 18 to 65, had been newly diagnosed, with under 2 months' duration. This clonotype has a handful of counts. What it binds is not known. The study's findings and limits: Most thyroid-expanded clonotypes exceeding 0.001 frequency were also found in blood.

Germline V gene data show CDR1 as SGHRS and CDR2 as YFSETQ. The junction had 1 base not matched to a gene; V was cut back by 1 base and J by 3 bases. The CDR3 consists of 15 residues. Sequencing was done on a sample of peripheral blood or thyroid tissue (not recorded which). The V and J genes are TRBV5-1 and TRBJ1-4; 9 positions match TRBD1. This receptor was obtained from an adult man with Graves' hyperthyroidism. CDR3 sequence reads: CASSLTGGPNEKLFF. The CDR3 nucleotides are TGCGCCAGCAGCTTGACAGGGGGCCCTAATGAAAAACTGTTTTTT.